The table lists the clone carrying this T cell receptor beta chain with a few counts. No antigen is known for it. This record belongs to a study of cytomegalovirus exposure and HLA in healthy donors. Study information: Early on, a data release was issued that held roughly 84 million unique TCRs from HLA-typed donors. The study's findings and limits: Roughly even sequencing depth across donors was the assumption behind the presence/absence analyses. Using the classifier, cytomegalovirus status was reportedly diagnosed with high specificity and sensitivity. Most of the TCR beta V segments (in an earlier analysis) were productive either about 87% or about 30% of the time.

Looked up from germline, CDR1 is MNHEY and CDR2 is SVGAGI. V trimming: 7 bases; J trimming: 3 bases; junction bases outside the gene matches: 8. There are 14 residues in the CDR3. In the PCR, 60 Vbeta and 13 Jbeta primers were used. The table came from immunoSEQ multiplex PCR; TCRdb's copy has only in-frame clones and leaves some out. The sample includes some 120,000 clones, around 10% of them seen just once. The chain recombines TRBV6-5 with TRBJ2-7; TRBD1 matches 8 bases. Sequenced: PBMCs. This TCR came from a man aged 25-45 years in good health and CMV-seronegative. Written as DNA, the CDR3 is TGTGCCAGCACCGACCGGGACAGGAGCTACGAGCAGTACTTC. It encodes CASTDRDRSYEQYF.